The 27 T cell receptor beta chains in this list originate from one sample, sequenced in a study of blood T cell repertoires in COVID-19. Profiled with immunoSEQ multiplex PCR; TCRdb holds only in-frame clones, not every one. This sample yields a few hundred thousand clones, of which roughly 88% are seen a single time; around 0.67% belongs to the top ten. Input material: peripheral blood. The receptors here all came from a human donor in a cohort sampled during active COVID-19.

The rearrangement links TRBV14 to TRBJ1-1, with 8 bases fitting TRBD1. This CDR3 has 14 amino acids. Germline-derived CDR1 and CDR2 are SGHDN and FVKESK. With V trimmed by 5 bases and J by 2 bases, 4 bases remained unmatched. CDR3 amino acids: CASSFGQGNTEAFF. DNA for the CDR3: TGTGCCAGCAGCTTCGGACAGGGTAACACTGAAGCTTTCTTT.

The genes are TRBV20-1 and TRBJ2-5; 7 bases are a match to TRBD1. Germline-derived CDR1 and CDR2 are DFQATT and SNEGSKA (reference sequence). The CDR3 is 10 amino acids. The trim removed 5 bases at V and 10 bases at J, leaving 4 bases unmatched. CDR3 region: CSALQGDQYF. The CDR3 coding sequence is TGCAGTGCTCTCCAGGGGGACCAGTACTTC.

DNA for the CDR3: TGTGCCAGCAGCGCTTCGACAGGGGGCGAGCAGTACTTC. It codes for CASSASTGGEQYF. This rearrangement joins TRBV2 to TRBJ2-7; 9 bases fit TRBD1. Germline loops: CDR1 SNHLY, CDR2 FYNNEI. The CDR3 length is 13 residues. With V trimmed by 6 bases and J by 6 bases, 6 bases remained unmatched.

V is TRBV6-5 and J is TRBJ2-7; TRBD2 matches 8 bases. Per germline, CDR1 MNHEY and CDR2 SVGAGI. The CDR3 is made up of 14 amino acids. V lost 6 bases and J lost 6; bases outside the gene matches: 10. CDR3 region: CASRFREGRGEQYF. The CDR3 DNA reads as TGTGCCAGCAGGTTTCGGGAGGGCCGTGGCGAGCAGTACTTC.

This clone turned up a few times. The rearrangement joins TRBV5-6 to TRBJ1-2; 9 nucleotides align to TRBD1. This CDR3 is 13 amino acids long. V shed 0 bases and J 8 bases; nucleotides not matched to a gene: 2. The germline CDR1 and CDR2 sequences are SGHDT and YYEEEE. CDR3 sequence (DNA): TGTGCCAGCAGCTTGGGGACAGGGGTCGGCTACACCTTC. This encodes CASSLGTGVGYTF.

The V gene is TRBV28, the J gene TRBJ2-7, with a tentative D call TRBD2 (6 bases). The CDR3 is 12 residues long. Germline-derived CDR1 and CDR2 are MDHEN and SYDVKM. V lost 5 bases, J lost 4 bases, and 9 bases lay in between. CDR3 sequence reads: CASSAGGYEQYF. Here the CDR3 DNA reads TGTGCCAGCAGTGCTGGGGGGTACGAGCAGTACTTC.

This rearrangement joins TRBV6-5 to TRBJ1-6; 7 bases fit TRBD1. The V segment lost 2 bases and the J segment 7 bases; nucleotides outside the gene matches: 2. The germline gives CDR1 MNHEY, CDR2 SVGAGI. CDR3 length: 14 amino acids. The CDR3, as DNA: TGTGCCAGCAGTTACGACAGGGAAAATTCACCCCTCCACTTT. It specifies CASSYDRENSPLHF.

This clone was recorded once. This CDR3 is CASSSLLASGANVLTF. In DNA, the CDR3 is TGTGCCAGTAGTTCCCTACTAGCGTCGGGGGCCAACGTCCTGACTTTC. The chain couples TRBV19 to TRBJ2-6, with TRBD2 matching 7 bases. The CDR3 has 16 residues. Looked up from germline, CDR1 is LNHDA and CDR2 is SQIVND (reference sequence). Trimming at V came to 5 bases and at J to 4 bases, leaving 8 bases not matched to a gene.

This rearrangement joins TRBV6-2 or TRBV6-3 to TRBJ2-7, with D possibly being TRBD2 (5 bases). V was shortened by 2 bases and J by 7 bases, with 21 bases between the two germline ends. Per the germline V gene, CDR1 is MNHEY and CDR2 is SVGEGT. The CDR3 runs to 16 residues. DNA for the CDR3: TGTGCCAGCAGTTACCCGCTTACCCTCAACCGGAGGGAGCAGTACTTC. Protein product: CASSYPLTLNRREQYF.

The gene calls are TRBV9 and TRBJ1-3, with no clear D. The CDR3 is 15 residues long. With 3 bases removed from V and 2 bases from J, the gap between germline ends came to 12 bases. CDR1 SGDLS and CDR2 YYNGEE come from the germline V gene. CDR3 nucleotides: TGTGCCAGCAGCGCCCAATCAGTGGCTGGAAACACCATATATTTT. Protein: CASSAQSVAGNTIYF.

This clone occurred once. The chain joins TRBV4-2 to TRBJ2-7; 11 bases map to TRBD2. With V trimmed by 4 bases and J by 5 bases, 4 bases remained unmatched. The CDR3 length is 14 residues. Germline lookup yields CDR1 LGHNA and CDR2 YNFKEQ. DNA of the CDR3: TGTGCCAGCAGCCTACTAGCGGGAGATAACGAGCAGTACTTC. Translation gives CASSLLAGDNEQYF.

The V and J genes are TRBV4-3 and TRBJ2-7; D might be TRBD2 (6 bases). The CDR3 is 14 residues long. Germline lookup yields CDR1 LGHNA and CDR2 YSLEER. The ends were cut back, 1 base at V and 3 bases at J, with 10 bases in the middle. This chain's CDR3 is CASSQGRGVYEQYF. CDR3 sequence (DNA): TGCGCCAGCAGCCAAGGGAGGGGAGTCTACGAGCAGTACTTC.

This sequence joins TRBV2 and TRBJ1-1; 7 bases match TRBD1. CDR1 is SNHLY and CDR2 is FYNNEI in the germline V gene. V trimming: 3 bases; J trimming: 4 bases; junction bases outside the gene matches: 8. There are 15 residues in the CDR3. The CDR3 sequence: CASSEWSTGTTEAFF. In DNA form, the CDR3 reads TGTGCCAGCAGTGAGTGGTCGACAGGGACCACTGAAGCTTTCTTT.

There are a few counts of this clone. The chain combines TRBV10-1 with TRBJ2-3; the D is unclear. Per the germline V gene, CDR1 is WNHNN and CDR2 is SYGVQD (reference sequence). The CDR3 totals 14 residues. V dropped 2 bases and J dropped 0 bases, with 6 bases sitting between them. The CDR3 DNA reads TGCGCCAGCAGTGAGGTTCCTAGCACAGATACGCAGTATTTT. Amino acid sequence: CASSEVPSTDTQYF.

DNA for the CDR3: TGTGCTAGTGGTCCGTCTGGGGCCAACGTCCTGACTTTC. It translates to CASGPSGANVLTF. This rearrangement joins TRBV12-5 to TRBJ2-6; D unclear. There are 13 residues in the CDR3. Trimming cost V 5 bases and J 1 base, with 3 bases left between them. The germline gives CDR1 LGHNT, CDR2 FRNRAP.

The chain carries TRBV5-1 and TRBJ2-2; 7 bases map to TRBD1. The CDR3 consists of 15 residues. CDR1 and CDR2 from the germline V gene are SGHRS and YFSETQ. The junction had 13 bases not matched to a gene; V was cut back by 7 bases and J by 7 bases. The DNA for the CDR3 is TGCGCCAGCGCCCTGGCCGAGGGGGCTAACGGGGAGCTGTTTTTT. Protein sequence: CASALAEGANGELFF. Combining the CDR3 with reference TRBV5-1 and TRBJ2-2 gives the whole variable domain KAGVTQTPRYLIKTRGQQVTLSCSPISGHRSVSWYQQTPGQGLQFLFEYFSETQRNKGNFPGRFSGRQFSNSRSEMNVSTLELGDSALYLCASALAEGANGELFFGEGSRLTVL.

This sequence joins TRBV6-5 and TRBJ2-7; D possibly corresponds to TRBD2 (6 bases). The CDR3 spans 11 residues. CDR1 is MNHEY, CDR2 SVGAGI, per germline. With 2 bases removed from V and 7 bases from J, the gap between germline ends came to 6 bases. CDR3 amino acids: CASSYGGEQYF. Here the CDR3 DNA reads TGTGCCAGCAGTTACGGGGGGGAGCAGTACTTC.

The chain uses TRBV6-2 or TRBV6-3 and TRBJ1-5, with 7 nucleotides matching TRBD1. J gave up 4 bases and V 4 bases, and 4 bases lay outside the gene matches. Germline V gene sequence: CDR1 MNHEY, CDR2 SVGEGT. The CDR3 consists of 14 residues. The CDR3 is CASSWGTENQPQHF. The CDR3 region has the DNA TGTGCCAGCAGTTGGGGGACAGAGAATCAGCCCCAGCATTTT.

V usage is TRBV11-2 and J usage is TRBJ2-7, with D unresolved. V shed 0 bases and J shed 2 bases, with 11 bases lying between them. The CDR3 totals 15 residues. Germline CDR1 SGHAT, CDR2 FQNNGV. For the CDR3, the DNA is TGTGCCAGCAGCTTAGAGTCGACGGGTACCTACGAGCAGTACTTC. As protein: CASSLESTGTYEQYF.

The chain uses TRBV11-2 and TRBJ1-1, with a weak D call TRBD1 (6 bases). Germline CDR1 reads SGHAT; CDR2 reads FQNNGV. V shed 5 bases and J shed 7 bases, with 11 bases lying between them. CDR3 length equals 12 residues. In DNA form, the CDR3 reads TGTGCCAGCAGCCTCCTAGGGGGTGAAGCTTTCTTT. It is translated as CASSLLGGEAFF.

The chain combines TRBV27 with TRBJ1-6, with D unresolved. In germline, CDR1 is MNHEY, CDR2 SMNVEV (reference sequence). There are 16 residues in the CDR3. V lost 4 bases and J 4 bases, leaving 14 bases between the germline ends. CDR3: CASSSTGRLYNSPLHF. DNA of the CDR3: TGTGCCAGCAGTTCGACTGGGAGACTGTATAATTCACCCCTCCACTTT.

The gene calls are TRBV19 and TRBJ2-5, with TRBD1 as a possible D gene (6 bases). Trimming cost V 5 bases and J 5 bases, with 15 bases left between them. Germline V gene sequence: CDR1 LNHDA, CDR2 SQIVND (reference sequence). The CDR3 is made up of 14 amino acids. The CDR3: CASSVMYRAETQYF. CDR3 bases: TGTGCCAGTAGTGTCATGTACAGGGCTGAGACCCAGTACTTC.

This chain connects TRBV7-9 to TRBJ2-3; 11 bases line up with TRBD2. The CDR3 extends over 16 amino acids. V lost 0 bases to trimming and J lost 6 bases; unmatched junction nucleotides: 5. Germline-derived CDR1 and CDR2 are SEHNR and FQNEAQ (reference sequence). CDR3 sequence (DNA): TGTGCCAGCAGCTTAGCTAGCGGGGGGGCCTCGGATACGCAGTATTTT. Translating gives CASSLASGGASDTQYF.

This sequence joins TRBV7-2 and TRBJ1-2; tentative D call: TRBD1 (6 bases). Germline loops: CDR1 SGHTA, CDR2 FQGNSA. The CDR3 is 14 residues long. Trimming took 2 bases from V and 4 from J, leaving 11 bases between them. The DNA of the CDR3 is TGTGCCAGCAGCTTATGGGGGCAAGGCTATGGCTACACCTTC. Translation: CASSLWGQGYGYTF. Looking up the rest from reference TRBV7-2 and TRBJ1-2 gives the full variable domain: GAGVSQSPSNKVTEKGKDVELRCDPISGHTALYWYRQSLGQGLEFLIYFQGNSAPDKSGLPSDRFSAERTGGSVSTLTIQRTQQEDSAVYLCASSLWGQGYGYTFGSGTRLTVV.

The chain uses TRBV27 and TRBJ1-1; the D is unclear. The CDR3 consists of 13 residues. Germline V gives CDR1 MNHEY, CDR2 SMNVEV (reference sequence). V lost 3 bases, J lost 6 bases, and 11 bases lay in between. The CDR3 here is CASSFGYGSEAFF. DNA of the CDR3: TGTGCCAGCAGTTTCGGGTATGGGTCTGAAGCTTTCTTT.

The V and J genes are TRBV7-9 and TRBJ1-2; no firm D call. This CDR3 contains 14 residues. In germline, CDR1 is SEHNR, CDR2 FQNEAQ (reference sequence). V was clipped by 3 bases and J by 4 bases, with 12 bases between them. The CDR3 spells CASSLKEGAYGYTF. CDR3 DNA sequence: TGTGCCAGCAGCTTGAAAGAGGGAGCCTATGGCTACACCTTC.

V and J are TRBV2 and TRBJ2-3; TRBD2 agrees at 12 bases. Germline CDR1 is SNHLY and CDR2 is FYNNEI. This CDR3 contains 15 residues. The J segment lost 5 bases and the V segment lost 7 bases, leaving 7 bases of the junction unmatched. The CDR3, as DNA: TGTGCCAGCAATGTCCTAGCGGGGGGGCGAGATACGCAGTATTTT. Translated, it gives CASNVLAGGRDTQYF.